The 13 T cell receptor beta chains below come from one sample, sequenced in a study of T cell repertoires in cytomegalovirus infection. Their target antigens are unknown. TCRdb ran MiXCR on the reads and lists one entry per CDR3 protein. The sample consists of approximately 1,000,000 distinct CDR3 sequences, roughly 31% of them appearing once. This specimen consisted of cultured CD8+ T cells from PBMCs, obtained from culture after CMV antigen stimulation. These TCRs come from a human donor in good health (CMV status not recorded). Some clones in this sample may be carry-over from other donors' samples.

The genes are TRBV19 and TRBJ1-5, with D uncertain. V was pared by 7 bases and J by 0 bases, with 19 bases between. This CDR3 spans 17 amino acids. Germline V gene sequence: CDR1 LNHDA, CDR2 SQIVND (reference sequence). CDR3 protein: CASTPGSFMYSNQPQHF. In nucleotides, the CDR3 is TGTGCCAGTACCCCCGGCAGTTTTATGTATAGCAATCAGCCCCAGCATTTT.

The CDR3: CSVPQASPRGTEAFF. CDR3 nucleotides: TGCAGCGTTCCCCAGGCCTCCCCTAGAGGAACTGAAGCTTTCTTT. The chain uses TRBV29-1 and TRBJ1-1; D ambiguous. V gave up 5 bases and J gave up 5 bases, with 21 bases separating them. This CDR3 spans 15 amino acids. CDR1 SQVTM and CDR2 ANQGSEA come from the germline V gene.

The V and J genes are TRBV11-1 and TRBJ1-1; TRBD1 matches 7 bases. The junction had 10 bases not matched to a gene; V was cut back by 5 bases and J by 4 bases. Germline V lookup: CDR1 SGHAT, CDR2 FQDESV (reference sequence). The CDR3 loop spans 15 amino acids. CDR3 DNA: TGTGCCAGCAGCGCTTCCTCAGCAGGGGGCACTGAAGCTTTCTTT. The encoded protein is CASSASSAGGTEAFF.

The CDR3 DNA follows: TGTGCCAGCAGCTCGAACCGGGACATAAATGGCTACACCTTC. The encoded protein is CASSSNRDINGYTF. This chain joins TRBV5-6 and TRBJ1-2; possibly TRBD1 for D (6 bases). Germline CDR1 SGHDT, CDR2 YYEEEE. The V end lost 3 bases, the J end lost 6 bases, and 15 bases lay between the germline ends. The CDR3 is 14 amino acids.

The chain is built from TRBV19 and TRBJ1-6; 9 bases match TRBD1. Germline CDR1 reads LNHDA; CDR2 reads SQIVND (reference sequence). V dropped 7 bases and J dropped 9; count of bases not matched to a gene: 4. CDR3 length: 13 amino acids. DNA for the CDR3: TGTGCCAGTACCGGGACAGGGTCTTCACCCCTCCACTTT. Protein product: CASTGTGSSPLHF.

A few counts support this clonotype. The chain links TRBV10-3 to TRBJ1-1, with 8 bases fitting TRBD1. V shed 8 bases and J 5 bases; nucleotides not matched to a gene: 13. The germline V gene encodes CDR1 ENHRY and CDR2 SYGVKD. This CDR3 has 15 residues. In DNA, the CDR3 is TGTGCCATCTTTACCCCCTGGCAGGGGGCAACTGAAGCTTTCTTT. As protein: CAIFTPWQGATEAFF.

The chain recombines TRBV7-6 with TRBJ2-2, with TRBD1 matching over 9 bases. The V gene's germline CDR1 is SGHVS and CDR2 FNYEAQ. This CDR3 is 16 amino acids long. V shed 4 bases, J shed 5 bases, and the junction held 8 bases outside the gene matches. In DNA, the CDR3 is TGTGCCAGCAGCTCCGGACAGGGGAGGGGGACCGGGGAGCTGTTTTTT. It is translated as CASSSGQGRGTGELFF.

The chain is built from TRBV7-9 and TRBJ2-7, with a weak D call TRBD1 (5 bases). The CDR3 extends over 14 amino acids. The V gene's germline CDR1 is SEHNR and CDR2 FQNEAQ (reference sequence). The V end lost 2 bases, the J end lost 5 bases, and 13 bases lay between the germline ends. The CDR3, as DNA: TGTGCCAGCAGCTTAAGCCAGGGTTTGGACGAGCAGTACTTC. It specifies CASSLSQGLDEQYF.

The chain joins TRBV4-1 to TRBJ1-2; D possibly corresponds to TRBD1 (6 bases). This CDR3 spans 12 amino acids. Trimming removed 10 bases at V and 5 bases at J, with 14 bases between. The V gene's germline CDR1 is MGHRA and CDR2 YSYEKL. The CDR3 spells CATWGLGYGYTF. The CDR3 DNA is TGCGCCACCTGGGGGCTCGGATATGGCTACACCTTC.

The chain couples TRBV24-1 to TRBJ1-6, with D maybe TRBD1 (6 bases). The CDR3 consists of 15 residues. Germline V gene sequence: CDR1 KGHDR, CDR2 SFDVKD. V shed 2 bases and J shed 7 bases, with 11 bases lying between them. This CDR3 is CATSDSGQRNSPLHF. The CDR3 DNA is TGTGCCACCAGTGATTCTGGACAGCGGAATTCACCCCTCCACTTT.

This clonotype was seen at least ten times. The rearrangement links TRBV7-2 to TRBJ1-1; D remains ambiguous. CDR1 is SGHTA and CDR2 is FQGNSA in the germline V gene. There are 13 residues in the CDR3. With 6 bases removed from V and 0 bases from J, the gap between germline ends came to 8 bases. This chain's CDR3 is CASSRVLNTEAFF. As DNA, the CDR3 is TGTGCCAGCAGTCGGGTTTTGAACACTGAAGCTTTCTTT.

The chain links TRBV19 to TRBJ2-1, with 7 bases matching TRBD1. This CDR3 has 16 amino acids. After removal of 3 bases from V and 3 bases from J, the junction contained 8 bases not matched to a gene. Looked up from germline, CDR1 is LNHDA and CDR2 is SQIVND (reference sequence). The CDR3 sequence is CASSIPTGWNYNEQFF. CDR3 coding DNA: TGTGCCAGTAGTATCCCGACAGGGTGGAACTACAATGAGCAGTTCTTC.

The chain is built from TRBV29-1 and TRBJ2-2; 12 positions agree with TRBD1. After removal of 5 bases from V and 2 bases from J, the junction contained 9 bases not matched to a gene. The CDR3 extends over 17 amino acids. Germline lookup yields CDR1 SQVTM and CDR2 ANQGSEA. As DNA, the CDR3 is TGCAGCGTTTGGGACAGGGGGCAATTGATAAACACCGGGGAGCTGTTTTTT. It specifies CSVWDRGQLINTGELFF.